This T cell receptor beta chain stems from a study of blood T cell repertoires in COVID-19. Across the whole study: Donors in the United States, Italy and Spain gave samples during acute or convalescent COVID-19.

Seattle's cohort entered during active infection and was followed longitudinally. A note on this clone: Additional DNA sequences in this sample encode the identical CDR3.

The CDR3 is made up of 12 amino acids. Trimming shortened V by 3 bases and J by 2 bases, and 5 bases separated the two germline ends. Germline assignment: CDR1 MDHEN and CDR2 SYDVKM. Original data processing: The authors estimated nucleated cell counts from reference gene primer amplification. Assay: immunoSEQ multiplex PCR; the TCRdb copy retains only in-frame clones and omits some. V, J and clone size are those of that table, while D and trimming were read from the DNA. The table records 180,000 or so clones, roughly three quarters of them present only once. V usage is TRBV28 and J usage is TRBJ2-7; D gene unclear. The TCR originated in a woman older than 75 with COVID-19, enrolled during active disease. The sequenced sample was peripheral blood. The CDR3 here is CASSFRAYEQYF. The DNA for the CDR3 is TGTGCCAGCAGTTTTCGGGCCTACGAGCAGTACTTC.